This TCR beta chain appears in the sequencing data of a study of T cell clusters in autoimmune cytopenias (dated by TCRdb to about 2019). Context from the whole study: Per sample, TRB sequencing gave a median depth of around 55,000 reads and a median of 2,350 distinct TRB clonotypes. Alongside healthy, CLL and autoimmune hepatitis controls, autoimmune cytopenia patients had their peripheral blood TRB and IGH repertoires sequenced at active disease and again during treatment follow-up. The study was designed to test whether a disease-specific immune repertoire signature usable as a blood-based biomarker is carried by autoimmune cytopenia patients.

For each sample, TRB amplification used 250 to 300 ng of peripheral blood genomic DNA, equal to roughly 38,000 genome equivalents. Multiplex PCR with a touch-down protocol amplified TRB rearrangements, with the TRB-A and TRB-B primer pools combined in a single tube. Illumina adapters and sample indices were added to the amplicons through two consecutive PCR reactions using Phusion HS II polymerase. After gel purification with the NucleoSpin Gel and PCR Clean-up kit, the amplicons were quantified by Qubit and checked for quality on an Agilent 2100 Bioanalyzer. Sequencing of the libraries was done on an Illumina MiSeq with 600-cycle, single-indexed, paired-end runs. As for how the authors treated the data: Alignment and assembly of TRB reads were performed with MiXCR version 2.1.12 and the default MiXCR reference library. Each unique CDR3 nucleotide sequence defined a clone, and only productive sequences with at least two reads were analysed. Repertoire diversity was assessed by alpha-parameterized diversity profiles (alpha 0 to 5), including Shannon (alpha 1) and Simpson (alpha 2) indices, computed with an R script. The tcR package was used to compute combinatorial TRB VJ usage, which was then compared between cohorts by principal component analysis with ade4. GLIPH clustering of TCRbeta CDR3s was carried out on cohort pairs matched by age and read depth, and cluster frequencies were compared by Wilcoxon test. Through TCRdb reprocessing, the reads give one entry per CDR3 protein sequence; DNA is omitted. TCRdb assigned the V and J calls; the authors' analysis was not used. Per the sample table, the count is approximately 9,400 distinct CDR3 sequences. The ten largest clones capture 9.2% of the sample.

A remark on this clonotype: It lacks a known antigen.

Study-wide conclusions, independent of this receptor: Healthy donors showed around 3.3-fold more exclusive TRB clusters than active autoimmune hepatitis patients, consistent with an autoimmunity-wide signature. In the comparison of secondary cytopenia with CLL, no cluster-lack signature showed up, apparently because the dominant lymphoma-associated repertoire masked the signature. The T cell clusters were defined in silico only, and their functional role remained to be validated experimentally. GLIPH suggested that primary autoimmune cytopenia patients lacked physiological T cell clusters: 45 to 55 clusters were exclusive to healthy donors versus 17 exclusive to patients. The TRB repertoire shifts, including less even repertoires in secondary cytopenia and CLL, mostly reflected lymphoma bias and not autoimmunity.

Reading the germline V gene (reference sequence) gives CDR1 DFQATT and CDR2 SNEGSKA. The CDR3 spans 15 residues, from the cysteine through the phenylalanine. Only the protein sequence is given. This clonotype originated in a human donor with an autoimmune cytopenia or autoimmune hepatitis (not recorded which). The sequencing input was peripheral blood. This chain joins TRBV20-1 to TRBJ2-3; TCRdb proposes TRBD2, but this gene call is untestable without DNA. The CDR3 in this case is CSARDLRGGLRTQYF.